The 14 T cell receptor beta chains reported below all come from one sample, sequenced in a study of vaccination and CD4 T cells after COVID-19. Indicated treatment: approximately 10-day PBMC culture with coronavirus spike peptide pools or control peptides (ViraFEST assay). An Oncomine TCR Beta short-read assay was used to sequence the DNA from cultured CD4+ T cells. TCRdb recomputed calls from the PCR reads with MiXCR, one row per CDR3 protein. The table has about 13,000 distinct CDR3 sequences, less than 30% seen once. Their cognate antigens are unknown. The source material was CD4+ T cells from blood, cultured in vitro, sampled before SARS-CoV-2 vaccination. Receptors originate from a human donor who received a COVID-19 vaccine.

The chain employs TRBV7-2 and TRBJ1-6, with D possibly TRBD1 on 5 matching bases. Trimming took 7 bases from V and 5 from J, leaving 27 bases between them. Germline CDR1 reads SGHTA; CDR2 reads FQGNSA. The CDR3 extends over 19 amino acids. The CDR3 reads CASTSGLGVPHFDNSPLHF. CDR3 in DNA: TGTGCCAGCACCTCAGGTCTAGGGGTCCCTCACTTCGATAATTCACCCCTCCACTTT.

The rearrangement uses TRBV7-3 and TRBJ2-5; 12 bases are shared with TRBD1. CDR3 length: 13 residues. With 4 bases clipped from V and 12 bases from J, the junction kept 6 bases outside the gene matches. Germline V gives CDR1 SGHTA, CDR2 FQGTGA. CDR3 nucleotide sequence: TGTGCCAGCAGCTCGGGACAGGGGGCGCCAAAGTACTTC. Its protein is CASSSGQGAPKYF.

This chain connects TRBV7-6 to TRBJ2-1; 11 bases align to TRBD2. CDR3 length equals 18 residues. V gave up 1 base and J gave up 7 bases; unmatched junction bases: 12. Germline-derived CDR1 and CDR2 are SGHVS and FNYEAQ. The CDR3 coding sequence is TGTGCCAGCAGCTTAGTAGGAGGTAGCGGGGGGGCCGTAAATGAGCAGTTCTTC. Protein: CASSLVGGSGGAVNEQFF.

The chain couples TRBV10-3 to TRBJ2-2, with D unclear. With 10 bases removed from V and 4 bases from J, the gap between germline ends came to 13 bases. Looked up from germline, CDR1 is ENHRY and CDR2 is SYGVKD. The CDR3 spans 13 residues. CDR3 residues: CATQVPSTGELFF. The CDR3 nucleotides read TGTGCCACCCAGGTCCCGAGCACCGGGGAGCTGTTTTTT.

DNA for the CDR3: TGTGCCAGCAGTGAGGGCTTAGGCTATGGCTACACCTTC. Residues: CASSEGLGYGYTF. The genes are TRBV6-1 and TRBJ1-2; D is unclear. With 3 bases removed from V and 4 bases from J, the gap between germline ends came to 9 bases. CDR3 length: 13 residues. CDR1 is MNHNS and CDR2 is SASEGT in the germline V gene.

This clonotype came up once. This sequence joins TRBV25-1 and TRBJ2-7; D remains ambiguous. This CDR3 region has 12 residues. V dropped 6 bases and J dropped 3 bases, with 9 bases sitting between them. Germline CDR1 MGHDK, CDR2 SYGVNS. DNA of the CDR3: TGTGCCAGCAGCCATTACGGCTACGAGCAGTACTTC. It translates to CASSHYGYEQYF.

This clonotype has just a few counts. The rearrangement links TRBV20-1 to TRBJ1-1, with no clear D. V was shortened by 3 bases and J by 4 bases, with 12 bases between the two germline ends. This CDR3 region has 13 residues. Germline CDR1 reads DFQATT; CDR2 reads SNEGSKA (reference sequence). The CDR3 here is CSARDVGVTEAFF. The CDR3 nucleotides are TGCAGTGCTAGGGACGTAGGTGTCACTGAAGCTTTCTTT.

This clonotype was counted a few times. The CDR3 region is CASRRGGVNSNQPQHF. DNA for the CDR3: TGTGCCAGCAGGAGGGGCGGAGTTAATAGCAATCAGCCCCAGCATTTT. The rearrangement joins TRBV2 to TRBJ1-5; perhaps TRBD1 as D (5 bases). Trimming left V 6 bases short and J 0 bases short, with 15 bases between. The CDR3 is made up of 16 amino acids. CDR1 SNHLY and CDR2 FYNNEI come from the germline V gene.

The V and J genes are TRBV20-1 and TRBJ1-1; D remains ambiguous. Looked up from germline, CDR1 is DFQATT and CDR2 is SNEGSKA (reference sequence). This CDR3 spans 13 amino acids. Trimming removed 1 base at V and 0 bases at J, with 6 bases between. The CDR3 spells CSARVRMNTEAFF. CDR3 DNA sequence: TGCAGTGCTAGAGTACGTATGAACACTGAAGCTTTCTTT.

The chain recombines TRBV24-1 with TRBJ2-6; tentative D call: TRBD1 (6 bases). Germline-derived CDR1 and CDR2 are KGHDR and SFDVKD. Trimming took 4 bases from V and 2 from J, leaving 11 bases between them. CDR3 length: 16 amino acids. CDR3 sequence reads: CATSDFTGTGANVLTF. CDR3 bases: TGTGCCACCAGTGACTTTACAGGGACTGGGGCCAACGTCCTGACTTTC.

CDR3 protein: CASSLLGTDNYGYTF. CDR3 sequence (DNA): TGTGCCAGCAGCCTACTTGGGACGGATAACTATGGCTACACCTTC. The rearrangement links TRBV7-2 to TRBJ1-2, with a weak D call TRBD1 (5 bases). V was pared by 5 bases and J by 1 base, with 14 bases between. CDR3 length equals 15 residues. The germline V gene encodes CDR1 SGHTA and CDR2 FQGNSA.

This rearrangement joins TRBV12-3 or TRBV12-4 to TRBJ2-5, with 7 bases that match TRBD2. V gave up 5 bases and J gave up 7 bases; unmatched junction bases: 10. The CDR3 loop spans 14 amino acids. CDR3 bases: TGTGCCAGCAGTCGCAATGGGGGGGTTGCGACCCAGTACTTC. Its translation: CASSRNGGVATQYF.

Worth noting for this clonotype: Its ends do not fully match the called genes, so a read error is possible. The chain uses TRBV27 and TRBJ1-3, with D possibly being TRBD1 (5 bases). CDR3 size: 14 residues. Germline lookup yields CDR1 MNHEY and CDR2 SMNVEV (reference sequence). The CDR3 bases are TGTGCCGGCAGGGCCAAGGACTCTGGAAACACCATATATTTT. This encodes CAGRAKDSGNTIYF.

By share of the sample, this clonotype is medium-sized. The chain carries TRBV20-1 and TRBJ2-3; TRBD1 agrees at 10 bases. Trimming took 0 bases from V and 2 from J; bases not matched to a gene: 8. Germline-derived CDR1 and CDR2 are DFQATT and SNEGSKA (reference sequence). The CDR3 has 17 amino acids. The CDR3 region has the DNA TGCAGTGCTAGAGACCCTATGACAGGGGGCTTCACAGATACGCAGTATTTT. Protein product: CSARDPMTGGFTDTQYF.